Listed here are 25 T cell receptor beta chains from one sample, sequenced in a study of T cells in Graves' hyperthyroidism and ophthalmopathy. The TCR beta CDR3 regions underwent amplification using RNA transcripts as the source. Carried out on the TCR CDR3, a first-round RT-PCR used the HTBI primer set. TCRdb re-called the multiplex PCR reads with MiXCR, one entry per CDR3 protein. The table lists hundreds of thousands of distinct CDR3 sequences, 35% to 45% of them singletons. Source material: blood. These receptors were taken from a man aged 18 to 30 with Graves' hyperthyroidism.

This clonotype was seen only once. The chain combines TRBV19 with TRBJ2-7; D unclear. The CDR3 runs to 11 residues. The germline gives CDR1 LNHDA, CDR2 SQIVND (reference sequence). V dropped 1 base and J dropped 5 bases, with 3 bases sitting between them. In nucleotides, the CDR3 is TGTGCCAGTAGTATAGCGGACGAGCAGTACTTC. Translation gives CASSIADEQYF. The entire variable domain, with the rest obtained from reference TRBV19 and TRBJ2-7, is as follows: DGGITQSPKYLFRKEGQNVTLSCEQNLNHDAMYWYRQDPGQGLRLIYYSQIVNDFQKGDIAEGYSVSREKKESFPLTVTSAQKNPTAFYLCASSIADEQYFGPGTRLTVT.

This chain joins TRBV9 and TRBJ2-5; TRBD2 aligns across 7 bases. This CDR3 spans 16 amino acids. Germline V CDR1 and CDR2: SGDLS, YYNGEE. The ends lost 2 bases at V and 1 base at J; junction bases unmatched: 8. The CDR3 DNA sequence: TGTGCCAGCAGCGTTGGCGGGGGAGAATTCCAAGAGACCCAGTACTTC. This sequence encodes CASSVGGGEFQETQYF.

This clonotype came up many times. This chain joins TRBV7-8 and TRBJ2-7; D remains unclear. The ends were cut back, 6 bases at V and 3 bases at J, with 9 bases in the middle. The CDR3 has 12 residues. Germline CDR1 SGHVS, CDR2 FQNEAQ. The CDR3 region has the DNA TGTGCCAGCAGTACGGCCCTCTACGAGCAGTACTTC. Translation gives CASSTALYEQYF.

Comment on this clonotype: A much larger clone is a single base away; this may be a read error. V gene TRBV19 combines with J gene TRBJ1-6, with no clear D. CDR3 length: 16 amino acids. Per germline, CDR1 LNHDA and CDR2 SQIVND (reference sequence). As DNA, the CDR3 is TGTGCCAGTAGTATACGTGTGGGCACGTATAATTCACCCCCCCACTTT. Its protein product is CASSIRVGTYNSPPHF.

The chain carries TRBV10-3 and TRBJ1-2; a possible D gene is TRBD1 (5 bases). V dropped 6 bases and J dropped 5 bases, with 13 bases sitting between them. Germline CDR1 is ENHRY and CDR2 is SYGVKD. The length of the CDR3 is 13 residues. The CDR3 loop is CAIRGTSGYGYTF. The CDR3 coding sequence is TGTGCCATCAGGGGGACTAGCGGGTATGGCTACACCTTC.

At least ten counts were recorded for this clonotype. The chain employs TRBV2 and TRBJ2-2; unclear D gene. V was clipped by 3 bases and J by 1 base, with 12 bases between them. This CDR3 has 16 residues. Germline CDR1 reads SNHLY; CDR2 reads FYNNEI. CDR3 DNA sequence: TGTGCCAGCAGTGACCCCCACGGCATGAACACCGGGGAGCTGTTTTTT. As protein: CASSDPHGMNTGELFF.

The chain carries TRBV12-3 or TRBV12-4 and TRBJ1-2, with 8 bases fitting TRBD1. V lost 6 bases to trimming and J lost 6 bases; unmatched junction nucleotides: 9. This CDR3 contains 14 residues. In nucleotides, the CDR3 is TGTGCCAGCAGATCCCCCACAGGGGGGGATGGCTACACCTTC. Translated, it gives CASRSPTGGDGYTF.

Details on this clonotype: It may be a read error: a sequence one base away is much more abundant. This sequence joins TRBV7-9 and TRBJ2-5; D possibly corresponds to TRBD2 (6 bases). The ends were cut back, 6 bases at V and 7 bases at J, with 18 bases in the middle. The CDR3 has 14 residues. Germline V gene data show CDR1 as SEHNR and CDR2 as FQNEAQ (reference sequence). DNA for the CDR3: TGTGCCAGCAGGGAACGGGACTTCGAAGCGACCCAGTACTTC. Translating gives CASRERDFEATQYF.

This clonotype was counted ten times or more. This sequence joins TRBV2 and TRBJ1-1; no reliable D call. Trimming left V 6 bases short and J 1 base short, with 9 bases between. The CDR3 is 13 amino acids. Germline V lookup: CDR1 SNHLY, CDR2 FYNNEI. This CDR3 is CASSDDWNTEAFF. The CDR3 bases are TGTGCCAGCAGCGACGACTGGAACACTGAAGCTTTCTTT.

This clonotype was counted between two and nine times. The chain combines TRBV9 with TRBJ1-1; 9 bases map to TRBD1. This CDR3 comprises 17 residues. CDR1 and CDR2 from the germline V gene are SGDLS and YYNGEE. Unmatched junction bases numbered 11, after V lost 0 bases and J lost 5 bases. This CDR3 reads CASSVGLGTGRGTEAFF. The CDR3 DNA follows: TGTGCCAGCAGCGTAGGACTAGGGACAGGGAGAGGGACTGAAGCTTTCTTT.

The rearrangement uses TRBV6-1 and TRBJ2-5; 7 bases align to TRBD1. From germline, CDR1 is MNHNS and CDR2 SASEGT. V lost 4 bases and J lost 1; bases outside the gene matches: 6. The CDR3 runs 15 residues. CDR3 sequence: CASSVGGETQETQYF. The CDR3 DNA follows: TGTGCCAGCAGTGTAGGGGGCGAGACCCAAGAGACCCAGTACTTC.

The chain recombines TRBV12-3 or TRBV12-4 with TRBJ1-1, with D perhaps TRBD1 (6 bases). Trimming left V 8 bases short and J 4 bases short, with 20 bases between. The CDR3 sequence is 15 residues long. CDR3 in amino acids: CASEGQLTTGTEAFF. The CDR3 nucleotides read TGTGCCAGCGAAGGACAGCTCACGACGGGCACTGAAGCTTTCTTT.

The V call is TRBV28, the J call TRBJ2-5, with 14 positions matching TRBD2. V was pared by 11 bases and J by 5 bases, with 13 bases of the junction left unmatched. The germline V gene has CDR1 MDHEN and CDR2 SYDVKM. The CDR3 is made up of 16 amino acids. CDR3 DNA sequence: TGTGCCTCCTCACCTTTGGGACTAGCGGGAGAGGAGACCCAGTACTTC. This sequence encodes CASSPLGLAGEETQYF.

This chain joins TRBV12-3 or TRBV12-4 and TRBJ1-6; 8 positions match TRBD1. Losses at the gene ends were 5 bases for V and 3 bases for J; bases not matched to a gene: 3. CDR3 length: 15 amino acids. CDR3 in DNA: TGTGCCAGCAGTATTGGGACAGGCTATAATTCACCCCTCCACTTT. Amino acid sequence: CASSIGTGYNSPLHF.

This clonotype came up a few times. The rearrangement uses TRBV7-8 and TRBJ2-5; D remains unclear. CDR1 is SGHVS and CDR2 is FQNEAQ in the germline V gene. The CDR3 runs to 16 residues. Between the trimmed V and J ends, which lost 0 bases and 1 base, there was a span of 12 bases. The CDR3 region has the DNA TGTGCCAGCAGCTTAGCGCTCGGAGATACCCAAGAGACCCAGTACTTC. This sequence encodes CASSLALGDTQETQYF.

In the case of this clonotype: A much larger clonotype is one base distant, so this may be a read error. The chain is built from TRBV9 and TRBJ1-1; perhaps TRBD1 as D (5 bases). Germline V lookup: CDR1 SGDLS, CDR2 YYNGEE. The CDR3 has 15 amino acids. The V end lost 0 bases, the J end lost 7 bases, and 16 bases lay between the germline ends. The CDR3 sequence is CASSVGAGHRGEAFF. CDR3 bases: TGTGCCAGCAGCGTAGGAGCAGGGCATCGGGGTGAAGCTTTCTTT.

The gene calls are TRBV24-1 and TRBJ2-2; D is ambiguous. There are 15 residues in the CDR3. V gave up 2 bases and J gave up 1 base, with 7 bases separating them. Germline CDR1 is KGHDR and CDR2 is SFDVKD. The CDR3 DNA sequence: TGTGCCACCAGTGATTCTCCGGGGAACACCGGGGAGCTGTTTTTT. This gives the protein CATSDSPGNTGELFF.

This clonotype was counted between two and nine times. The V and J genes are TRBV20-1 and TRBJ2-7, with D uncertain. CDR1 is DFQATT and CDR2 is SNEGSKA in the germline V gene (reference sequence). With 4 bases removed from V and 6 bases from J, the gap between germline ends came to 7 bases. The CDR3 is 10 residues long. In DNA, the CDR3 is TGCAGTGCTACCCACAGCGAGCAGTACTTC. Translating gives CSATHSEQYF.

This rearrangement joins TRBV7-8 to TRBJ1-1, with D unresolved. V dropped 1 base and J dropped 7 bases, with 7 bases sitting between them. Germline V gene sequence: CDR1 SGHVS, CDR2 FQNEAQ. There are 12 residues in the CDR3. The CDR3 spells CASSLDGIEAFF. The CDR3, as DNA: TGTGCCAGCAGCTTAGACGGAATTGAAGCTTTCTTT.

This clonotype has a handful of counts. The chain couples TRBV7-9 to TRBJ2-1, with TRBD1 identical over 9 bases. The CDR3 length is 12 residues. V lost 6 bases, J lost 10 bases, and 4 bases stayed unmatched. Germline V lookup: CDR1 SEHNR, CDR2 FQNEAQ (reference sequence). DNA of the CDR3: TGTGCCAGCAGTAGACAGGGGGACGAGCAGTTCTTC. Amino acids: CASSRQGDEQFF. The full variable domain, rest sourced from reference TRBV7-9 and TRBJ2-1, is DTGVSQNPRHKITKRGQNVTFRCDPISEHNRLYWYRQTLGQGPEFLTYFQNEAQLEKSRLLSDRFSAERPKGSFSTLEIQRTEQGDSAMYLCASSRQGDEQFFGPGTRLTVL.

This clonotype was seen more than once but under ten times. This sequence joins TRBV9 and TRBJ2-5; TRBD1 or TRBD2 may be the D gene (6 bases each). From germline, CDR1 is SGDLS and CDR2 YYNGEE. This CDR3 region has 15 residues. V dropped 0 bases and J dropped 4 bases, with 13 bases sitting between them. The CDR3 sequence is CASSVGGPGRETQYF. The CDR3 DNA sequence: TGTGCCAGCAGCGTAGGGGGGCCCGGGAGAGAGACCCAGTACTTC.

The chain links TRBV2 to TRBJ2-5, with D perhaps matching TRBD2 (5 bases). The J call may be faulty, since TRBJ2-7 better matches the DNA end. This CDR3 region has 13 residues. CDR1 and CDR2 (germline): SNHLY, FYNNEI. This CDR3 is CASSVGVRVEQYF. As DNA, the CDR3 is TGTGCCAGCTCGGTCGGGGTGCGGGTCGAGCAGTACTTC.

A note on this clonotype: The junction departs from germline at one end; a sequencing error may be responsible. J is TRBJ2-5 and V is TRBV20-1; D might be TRBD1 (7 bases). This CDR3 is built from 16 residues. CDR1 is DFQATT, CDR2 SNEGSKA, per germline (reference sequence). The CDR3 sequence is CSAPSGTVGGQEIQYF. The CDR3 region has the DNA TGCAGTGCCCCGTCCGGGACAGTTGGGGGGCAAGAGATCCAGTACTTC.

This clonotype was observed a handful of times. The chain recombines TRBV9 with TRBJ2-5; D is ambiguous. CDR1 and CDR2 from the germline V gene are SGDLS and YYNGEE. The CDR3 is 15 residues long. The V gene lost 0 bases and the J gene lost 1 base, with 10 bases spanning the gap. CDR3 loop: CASSVDESPQETQYF. The DNA of the CDR3 is TGTGCCAGCAGCGTAGATGAGAGCCCCCAAGAGACCCAGTACTTC.

This chain uses TRBV19 with TRBJ2-7, with 10 positions matching TRBD1. The CDR3 sequence is 17 residues long. J was trimmed by 4 bases and V by 5 bases; bases with no gene match: 14. The germline CDR1 and CDR2 sequences are LNHDA and SQIVND (reference sequence). The CDR3 loop is CASSPYTAGTGVYEQYF. CDR3 nucleotides: TGTGCCAGTAGTCCTTACACCGCCGGGACAGGGGTTTACGAGCAGTACTTC.